This T cell receptor beta chain was documented in a study of T cells in localized non-small cell lung cancer. TCRdb's copy holds only in-frame clones and misses some; the assay was immunoSEQ multiplex PCR. Here the sample spans 1,000 or so clones, about 20% being singletons. In germline, CDR1 is SSHAT, CDR2 FNYEAQ (reference sequence). Trimming removed 3 bases at V and 5 bases at J, with 10 bases between. The CDR3 is made up of 14 amino acids. General study results and limits: Elevated blood T cell density was associated with longer overall survival. Uninvolved adjacent lung showed higher T cell clonality than tumor. A median approximately 61 of the top 100 tumor clones appeared in adjacent lung.

This clone was counted only a few times. What it recognizes is unknown. The clonotype originates from a woman aged 35 to 70 with stage I lung adenocarcinoma. This sample comprised normal lung tissue next to the tumor, obtained before any cancer treatment. The chain uses TRBV7-7 and TRBJ1-4, with D possibly TRBD1 on 5 matching bases. The CDR3 coding sequence is TGTGCCAGCAGCTTTTTCGGGGCCAATGAAAAACTGTTTTTT. This translates into CASSFFGANEKLFF.